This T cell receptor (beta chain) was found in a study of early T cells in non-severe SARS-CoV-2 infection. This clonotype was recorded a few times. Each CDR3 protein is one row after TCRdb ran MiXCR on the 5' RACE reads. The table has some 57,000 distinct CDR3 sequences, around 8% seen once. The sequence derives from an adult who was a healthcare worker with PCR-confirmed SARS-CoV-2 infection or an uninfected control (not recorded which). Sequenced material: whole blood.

CDR3: CASSSYSGDTQYF. Here the CDR3 DNA reads TGTGCCAGCAGCTCCTATAGTGGTGATACGCAGTATTTT. J is TRBJ2-3 and V is TRBV7-9; D is uncertain. This CDR3 contains 13 residues. The germline CDR1 and CDR2 sequences are SEHNR and FQNEAQ (reference sequence). Trimming took off 4 bases at V and 6 bases at J, with 11 bases between the two ends.